This T cell receptor (beta chain) emerged from a study of prognosis after radiotherapy for stage I lung cancer. With two-round multiplex PCR, TCR beta CDR3 sequences were amplified from genomic DNA. Gene-specific TRBV and TRBJ primers were used in PCR round one. MiXCR, run by TCRdb on the multiplex PCR reads, gives a single entry per CDR3 protein. The table includes 30,000 to 40,000 distinct CDR3 sequences, roughly 25% detected once. Peripheral blood, approximately 6 milliliters per draw, was collected at each of two time points. In this sample, this clonotype turned up a few times. A much larger clonotype is one base distant, so this may be a read error. The sample consisted of PBMCs, taken before or after stereotactic body radiation therapy (not recorded which). This receptor was identified in a donor over 45 with non-small cell lung cancer.

The CDR3 sequence is CASSYPASYNGQFF. The CDR3 DNA reads TGTGCCAGCAGTTACCCTGCTAGCTACAATGGGCAGTTCTTC. The gene calls are TRBV6-2 or TRBV6-3 and TRBJ2-1; D might be TRBD2 (5 bases). The CDR3 loop spans 14 amino acids. Germline V gene data show CDR1 as MNHEY and CDR2 as SVGEGT.